This TCR beta chain was identified in a study of OX40 agonist ivuxolimab in advanced cancers. Study information: The dose-escalation cohort was about 87% male, with a mean age of about 58 years, ranging about 23 to 90. Three patients had partial responses: one hepatocellular carcinoma, two cutaneous melanoma.

Regarding this clone: Its matching antigen is unknown.

Sequencing was performed with immunoSEQ multiplex PCR; in TCRdb, only in-frame clones are kept and a portion is missing. The table lists approximately 14,000 clones, around four fifths of them singletons. Regarding the study as a whole: Undetermined was the antigen specificity of the expanded peripheral T cells. Among patients with partial responses at 0.1-3.0 mg/kg, clonal expansion was among the lowest.

The sequence derives from an adult with an advanced solid tumor such as melanoma, head and neck, liver or kidney cancer. Source: CD4+ or CD8+ T cells sorted from blood, taken in a trial of the OX40 agonist ivuxolimab.

Here the CDR3 DNA reads TGTGCCAGCAGCTTAGAGTTAGAAGAGACCCAGTACTTC. Its translation: CASSLELEETQYF. The chain has TRBV7-6 and TRBJ2-5, with D uncertain. Trimming left V 1 base short and J 3 bases short, with 6 bases between. Germline values: CDR1 SGHVS, CDR2 FNYEAQ. The CDR3 is 13 residues long.